Shown below are 28 T cell receptor beta chains from a single sample sequenced in a study of T cells after yellow fever vaccination. MiXCR, run by TCRdb on the 5' RACE reads, gives a single entry per CDR3 protein. Of about 510,000 distinct CDR3 sequences in the sample, 21% are singletons; the top ten hold approximately 16%. The material was PBMCs, obtained approximately 22 days after the first yellow fever vaccination. The receptors were sampled from a man aged 18-30 years who received the YFV17D yellow fever vaccine.

This chain links TRBV6-2 or TRBV6-3 with TRBJ2-7; 7 bases line up with TRBD2. CDR1 and CDR2 (germline): MNHEY, SVGEGT. The CDR3 has 15 residues. After removal of 0 bases from V and 5 bases from J, the junction contained 7 bases not matched to a gene. As DNA, the CDR3 is TGTGCCAGCAGTTACTCACGGGACTATCTCAACGAGCAGTACTTC. Its protein product is CASSYSRDYLNEQYF.

The J gene is TRBJ1-6, the V gene TRBV7-2, with a weak D call TRBD1 (5 bases). CDR1 and CDR2 from the germline V gene are SGHTA and FQGNSA. Trimming pared 5 bases from V and 8 bases from J, leaving 13 bases between. The CDR3 contains 14 residues. The CDR3 loop reads CASSASPGYSPLHF. For the CDR3, the DNA is TGTGCCAGCAGCGCCTCCCCAGGGTATTCACCCCTCCACTTT.

CDR3 residues: CASSASGGGSYEQYF. For the CDR3, the DNA is TGTGCCAGCAGCGCCAGCGGGGGGGGATCCTACGAGCAGTACTTC. The rearrangement links TRBV9 to TRBJ2-7, with 10 bases fitting TRBD2. In germline, CDR1 is SGDLS, CDR2 YYNGEE. The CDR3 spans 15 residues. The V segment lost 3 bases and the J segment 1 base; nucleotides outside the gene matches: 4.

This clonotype has ten or more counts. The chain is built from TRBV12-3 or TRBV12-4 and TRBJ2-7; TRBD1 agrees at 10 bases. Trimming cost V 7 bases and J 12 bases; bases outside gene matches: 15. This CDR3 region has 14 residues. The CDR3 bases are TGTGCCAGCACCCCGACAGGGGGCCACCTTGGCCCGTACTTC. Encoded protein: CASTPTGGHLGPYF.

This clonotype appeared a few times. This chain uses TRBV7-2 with TRBJ1-2; TRBD1 aligns across 9 bases. The CDR3 runs 16 residues. Germline assignment: CDR1 SGHTA and CDR2 FQGNSA. V shed 5 bases, J shed 9 bases, and the junction held 16 bases outside the gene matches. The DNA for the CDR3 is TGTGCCAGCAGCCCCGGGACAGGGACGCTCGTGGGTAGCTACACCTTC. It encodes CASSPGTGTLVGSYTF. The full variable domain, rest sourced from reference TRBV7-2 and TRBJ1-2, is GAGVSQSPSNKVTEKGKDVELRCDPISGHTALYWYRQSLGQGLEFLIYFQGNSAPDKSGLPSDRFSAERTGGSVSTLTIQRTQQEDSAVYLCASSPGTGTLVGSYTFGSGTRLTVV.

The CDR3 here is CASSETSSDTQYF. The CDR3 DNA reads as TGTGCCAGCAGTGAGACTTCTTCAGATACGCAGTATTTT. The chain is built from TRBV6-4 and TRBJ2-3; D gene uncertain. The germline V gene encodes CDR1 MRHNA and CDR2 SNTAGT. Trimming left V 3 bases short and J 4 bases short, with 8 bases between. The CDR3 runs 13 residues.

This clonotype was observed a few times. The rearrangement joins TRBV6-1 to TRBJ2-7; 8 nucleotides agree with TRBD1. The CDR3 contains 15 residues. J gave up 2 bases and V 8 bases, and 11 bases lay outside the gene matches. Germline assignment: CDR1 MNHNS and CDR2 SASEGT. Here the CDR3 reads CASSLSGTGAYEQYF. The CDR3 DNA reads as TGTGCCAGCTCCCTGTCCGGGACAGGAGCCTACGAGCAGTACTTC.

This clonotype occurred a few times. V is TRBV4-2 and J is TRBJ1-3; TRBD1 matches at 9 bases. There are 15 residues in the CDR3. V was pared by 5 bases and J by 7 bases, with 9 bases of the junction left unmatched. In germline, CDR1 is LGHNA, CDR2 YNFKEQ. In nucleotides, the CDR3 is TGTGCCAGCAGCTTCGAACAGGGGGCGAGGAACACCATATATTTT. Protein product: CASSFEQGARNTIYF.

This clonotype was recorded only once. V is TRBV29-1 and J is TRBJ2-3; 9 bases match TRBD2. Germline CDR1 SQVTM, CDR2 ANQGSEA. CDR3 length: 14 amino acids. Losses at the gene ends were 4 bases for V and 2 bases for J; bases not matched to a gene: 4. The DNA for the CDR3 is TGCAGCGTTGGCGGGACTAGCTCCACAGATACGCAGTATTTT. Its protein product is CSVGGTSSTDTQYF.

This chain uses TRBV12-3 or TRBV12-4 with TRBJ1-2; a possible D gene is TRBD1 (6 bases). The CDR3 runs 16 residues. The germline V and J ends were trimmed by 5 bases and 6 bases, with 22 bases remaining between them. CDR3 protein: CASSEITGNIFNGYTF. CDR3 DNA: TGTGCCAGCAGTGAGATCACAGGGAACATCTTCAATGGCTACACCTTC.

This clonotype came up a few times. V gene TRBV27 combines with J gene TRBJ1-1, with D possibly matching TRBD1 (6 bases). Germline CDR1 and CDR2: MNHEY and SMNVEV (reference sequence). The germline V and J ends were trimmed by 0 bases and 6 bases, with 14 bases remaining between them. The CDR3 is made up of 15 amino acids. CDR3 in amino acids: CASSLSSRGHAEAFF. In DNA, the CDR3 is TGTGCCAGCAGTTTATCGAGCAGGGGTCACGCTGAAGCTTTCTTT.

The V and J genes are TRBV5-4 and TRBJ2-3; TRBD1 matches 7 bases. V trimming: 3 bases; J trimming: 5 bases; junction bases outside the gene matches: 21. The CDR3 is 19 amino acids. The germline V gene encodes CDR1 SGHNT and CDR2 YYREEE (reference sequence). The CDR3 is CASSWGPQVAEGAGDTQYF. DNA of the CDR3: TGTGCCAGCAGCTGGGGGCCGCAGGTAGCCGAGGGGGCGGGAGATACGCAGTATTTT. Based on the CDR3 plus reference TRBV5-4 and TRBJ2-3, the full variable domain is ETGVTQSPTHLIKTRGQQVTLRCSSQSGHNTVSWYQQALGQGPQFIFQYYREEENGRGNFPPRFSGLQFPNYSSELNVNALELDDSALYLCASSWGPQVAEGAGDTQYFGPGTRLTVL.

V is TRBV4-3 and J is TRBJ2-2; D is undetermined. The length of the CDR3 is 18 residues. Trimming cost V 0 bases and J 4 bases, with 18 bases left between them. Germline lookup yields CDR1 LGHNA and CDR2 YSLEER. CDR3 coding DNA: TGCGCCAGCAGCCAAGAGGAACTTCTAAGGAGAGGCACCGGGGAGCTGTTTTTT. It specifies CASSQEELLRRGTGELFF.

This clonotype was detected only a few times. The chain carries TRBV9 and TRBJ1-2, with 7 bases that match TRBD1. Germline values: CDR1 SGDLS, CDR2 YYNGEE. The CDR3 loop spans 16 amino acids. V lost 4 bases, J lost 0 bases, and 9 bases stayed unmatched. The DNA for the CDR3 is TGTGCCAGCAGCAGTACAGGGGATCCCTCTAACTATGGCTACACCTTC. Encoded protein: CASSSTGDPSNYGYTF.

This clonotype was detected only a few times. The rearrangement links TRBV11-1 to TRBJ1-6; D gene uncertain. V was pared by 0 bases and J by 15 bases, with 15 bases between. The CDR3 length is 14 residues. CDR1 and CDR2 from the germline V gene are SGHAT and FQDESV (reference sequence). CDR3 amino acids: CASSLAGGTALLHF. The CDR3 DNA is TGTGCCAGCAGCTTAGCTGGAGGCACCGCACTCCTCCACTTT.

In its sample, this clonotype was seen a few times. The chain employs TRBV16 and TRBJ1-1; weak D call: TRBD1 (5 bases). The CDR3 has 16 residues. Trimming shortened V by 4 bases and J by 0 bases, and 15 bases separated the two germline ends. Germline CDR1 KGHSY, CDR2 FQNENV. The CDR3 loop is CASSLGGGAMNTEAFF. The CDR3 DNA reads TGTGCCAGCAGCCTGGGGGGAGGGGCCATGAACACTGAAGCTTTCTTT. The full variable domain, with the rest looked up from reference TRBV16 and TRBJ1-1, is GEEVAQTPKHLVRGEGQKAKLYCAPIKGHSYVFWYQQVLKNEFKFLISFQNENVFDETGMPKERFSAKCLPNSPCSLEIQATKLEDSAVYFCASSLGGGAMNTEAFFGQGTRLTVV.

This clonotype was counted a few times. The CDR3: CASSWGGTGDQPQHF. The CDR3 DNA sequence: TGCGCCAGCAGCTGGGGCGGGACAGGGGACCAGCCCCAGCATTTT. The V call is TRBV5-1, the J call TRBJ1-5; 10 nucleotides agree with TRBD1. CDR1 is SGHRS and CDR2 is YFSETQ in the germline V gene. This CDR3 has 15 amino acids. The trim removed 3 bases at V and 7 bases at J, leaving 7 bases unmatched.

In DNA form, the CDR3 reads TGTGCCAGCAGTCGAGAGCGGGGGGGCCAAGAGACCCAGTACTTC. It codes for CASSRERGGQETQYF. The V and J genes are TRBV2 and TRBJ2-5; TRBD2 matches 10 bases. V lost 5 bases and J lost 1; bases outside the gene matches: 4. CDR3 length: 15 amino acids. Germline CDR1 SNHLY, CDR2 FYNNEI.

J is TRBJ1-1 and V is TRBV10-3, with TRBD1 identical over 9 bases. V lost 7 bases, J lost 6 bases, and 6 bases stayed unmatched. CDR1 ENHRY and CDR2 SYGVKD come from the germline V gene. CDR3 length: 13 amino acids. The CDR3 is CAINGQGSSEAFF. The CDR3 region has the DNA TGTGCCATCAACGGACAGGGGTCTTCTGAAGCTTTCTTT.

The chain links TRBV3-1 to TRBJ1-2; D remains unclear. V lost 0 bases, J lost 8 bases, and 10 bases lay in between. The CDR3 covers 13 residues. Germline CDR1 is LGHDT and CDR2 is YNNKEL (reference sequence). This chain's CDR3 is CASSQDEDGGYTF. The DNA of the CDR3 is TGTGCCAGCAGCCAAGATGAGGACGGGGGCTACACCTTC.

In this sample, this clonotype turned up many times. The V gene is TRBV6-1, the J gene TRBJ2-3, with TRBD2 matching over 9 bases. V dropped 8 bases and J dropped 1; count of bases not matched to a gene: 7. Germline CDR1 reads MNHNS; CDR2 reads SASEGT. The CDR3 has 15 amino acids. In DNA, the CDR3 is TGTGCCAGCTCCAGCTGGACTAGCGGCACAGATACGCAGTATTTT. It specifies CASSSWTSGTDTQYF.

This chain joins TRBV12-3 or TRBV12-4 and TRBJ2-2; possible D gene TRBD1, 5 bases. There are 12 residues in the CDR3. The V end was cut by 6 bases, the J end by 5 bases, with 7 bases between. The CDR3 DNA sequence: TGTGCCAGCAGGCCAGGGACCGGGGAGCTGTTTTTT. It codes for CASRPGTGELFF.

This clonotype was detected ten times or more. V is TRBV7-2 and J is TRBJ2-3; TRBD1 is a possible D gene (6 bases). The CDR3 extends over 11 amino acids. Germline assignment: CDR1 SGHTA and CDR2 FQGNSA. V lost 5 bases, J lost 13 bases, and 13 bases lay in between. The CDR3 DNA reads as TGTGCCAGCAGCGTAGACCGGGACAAGTATTTT. Encoded protein: CASSVDRDKYF.

The chain links TRBV6-1 to TRBJ2-5; D tentatively reads TRBD1 or TRBD2 (5 bases each). From germline, CDR1 is MNHNS and CDR2 SASEGT. This CDR3 is built from 14 residues. Trimming took 7 bases from V and 2 from J, leaving 14 bases between them. CDR3 coding DNA: TGTGCCAGCAACGGGGACCATATACAAGAGACCCAGTACTTC. Protein product: CASNGDHIQETQYF.

This clonotype showed up just a few times. The gene calls are TRBV29-1 and TRBJ2-1; a weak D match, TRBD2 (6 bases). This CDR3 comprises 13 residues. Trimming stripped 6 bases from V and 8 bases from J, with 17 bases between. From germline, CDR1 is SQVTM and CDR2 ANQGSEA. In DNA, the CDR3 is TGCAGCGTCGGAGGGACGTCCCTCCATGAGCAGTTCTTC. Protein sequence: CSVGGTSLHEQFF.

This clonotype was observed at least ten times. A read error may produce the germline difference seen at one junction end. V usage is TRBV2 and J usage is TRBJ1-1; tentatively, D is TRBD1 (5 bases). The CDR3 sequence is 14 residues long. Looked up from germline, CDR1 is SNHLY and CDR2 is FYNNEI. CDR3 residues: CASREDGHSTEAFF. The CDR3 bases are TGTGCCAGCCGTGAGGACGGACACAGCACTGAAGCTTTCTTT.

This clonotype was seen more than once but under ten times. CDR3 amino acids: CASTSPGQNTEAFF. DNA of the CDR3: TGTGCCAGCACCTCCCCGGGACAGAACACTGAAGCTTTCTTT. This chain uses TRBV6-2 or TRBV6-3 with TRBJ1-1, with D perhaps matching TRBD1 (6 bases). V was cut by 7 bases and J by 1 base, with 13 bases left in between. Germline CDR1 reads MNHEY; CDR2 reads SVGEGT. This CDR3 has 14 amino acids.

On this clonotype itself: One junction end does not reproduce the germline sequence, and a read error may be involved. The chain employs TRBV20-1 and TRBJ1-1, with D unresolved. The CDR3 is 14 residues long. Looked up from germline, CDR1 is DFQATT and CDR2 is SNEGSKA (reference sequence). In DNA form, the CDR3 reads TGCAGTGCTAGAGTACCGTATGGGAACAGTGAAGCTTTCTTT. Its translation is CSARVPYGNSEAFF.